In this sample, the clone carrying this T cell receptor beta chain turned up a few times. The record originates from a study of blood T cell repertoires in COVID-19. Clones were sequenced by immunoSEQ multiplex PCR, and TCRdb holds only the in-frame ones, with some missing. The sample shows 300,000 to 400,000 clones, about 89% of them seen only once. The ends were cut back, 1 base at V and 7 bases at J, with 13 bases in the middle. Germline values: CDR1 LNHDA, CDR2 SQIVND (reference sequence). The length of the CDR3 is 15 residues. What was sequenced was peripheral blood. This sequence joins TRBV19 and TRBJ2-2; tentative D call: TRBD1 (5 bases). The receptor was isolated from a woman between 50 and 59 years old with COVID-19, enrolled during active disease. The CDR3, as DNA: TGTGCCAGTAGTATAGGGGCAGGGTCGGTCGGGGAGCTGTTTTTT. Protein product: CASSIGAGSVGELFF. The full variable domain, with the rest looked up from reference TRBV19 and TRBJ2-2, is DGGITQSPKYLFRKEGQNVTLSCEQNLNHDAMYWYRQDPGQGLRLIYYSQIVNDFQKGDIAEGYSVSREKKESFPLTVTSAQKNPTAFYLCASSIGAGSVGELFFGEGSRLTVL.